The 27 T cell receptor beta chains listed next were all sequenced from one sample in a study of beta chain features in type 1 diabetes. The sequenced template was cDNA made from the entire isolated RNA. Sequenced by immunoSEQ multiplex PCR; TCRdb stores in-frame clones only, minus some. The table lists 900,000 or so clones, 17% of them singletons. The source material was naive CD4+ T cells from blood. The source of these receptors is a woman between 18 and 29 years old in good health.

This chain connects TRBV18 to TRBJ2-6; TRBD1 might be the D (5 bases). Between the trimmed V and J ends, which lost 2 bases and 0 bases, there was a span of 14 bases. Germline assignment: CDR1 KGHSH and CDR2 LQKENI. The CDR3 length is 18 residues. The CDR3 reads CASSPKTDKSSGANVLTF. The CDR3 DNA reads TGTGCCAGCTCACCAAAGACAGATAAGAGCTCTGGGGCCAACGTCCTGACTTTC.

Here the CDR3 DNA reads TGTGCCAGCGTACAGGGGGGAACAGATACGCAGTATTTT. It is translated as CASVQGGTDTQYF. This chain joins TRBV2 and TRBJ2-3; 8 nucleotides match TRBD1. V dropped 8 bases and J dropped 3; count of bases not matched to a gene: 4. The V gene's germline CDR1 is SNHLY and CDR2 FYNNEI. The length of the CDR3 is 13 residues.

The chain couples TRBV13 to TRBJ1-5; 9 bases are shared with TRBD1. The CDR3 totals 22 residues. J gave up 2 bases and V 1 base, and 21 bases lay outside the gene matches. The germline CDR1 and CDR2 sequences are PRHDT and FYEKMQ (reference sequence). The CDR3 here is CASSLESPLTRTGGEGNQPQHF. CDR3 sequence (DNA): TGTGCCAGCAGCTTAGAGTCCCCCTTAACCCGAACAGGGGGCGAAGGCAATCAGCCCCAGCATTTT.

This clone was observed a handful of times. This rearrangement joins TRBV15 to TRBJ2-1; 11 positions agree with TRBD2. There are 15 residues in the CDR3. The germline CDR1 and CDR2 sequences are LNHNV and YYDKDF (reference sequence). With V trimmed by 6 bases and J by 9 bases, 10 bases remained unmatched. CDR3 in amino acids: CATRRSSGRKGEQFF. CDR3 coding DNA: TGTGCCACCAGGCGGTCTAGCGGGAGGAAGGGTGAGCAGTTCTTC.

The V and J genes are TRBV7-9 and TRBJ1-5; 9 bases are shared with TRBD1. Germline lookup yields CDR1 SEHNR and CDR2 FQNEAQ (reference sequence). V lost 5 bases, J lost 4 bases, and 15 bases stayed unmatched. The CDR3 loop spans 18 amino acids. CDR3 nucleotide sequence: TGTGCCAGCAGCCGAGGTGGACAGGGGCGCCTCATGAATCAGCCCCAGCATTTT. Protein product: CASSRGGQGRLMNQPQHF.

Regarding this clone: Other DNA sequences in the same sample also yield this CDR3. This chain connects TRBV6-5 to TRBJ2-7, with D uncertain. This CDR3 contains 14 residues. V lost 2 bases and J lost 2, with 10 bases in between. Per germline, CDR1 MNHEY and CDR2 SVGAGI. CDR3 loop: CASSYGGSAYEQYF. As DNA, the CDR3 is TGTGCCAGCAGTTACGGTGGCTCTGCCTACGAGCAGTACTTC.

The V gene is TRBV2, the J gene TRBJ2-7; D gene unclear. Germline V lookup: CDR1 SNHLY, CDR2 FYNNEI. Trimming took off 7 bases at V and 3 bases at J, with 10 bases between the two ends. This CDR3 comprises 12 residues. CDR3 nucleotides: TGTGCCAGCACGCACGACGGCTACGAGCAGTACTTC. Its protein is CASTHDGYEQYF.

Points on this clone: The same CDR3 is also encoded by other DNA sequences in this sample. This chain links TRBV15 with TRBJ2-1; D might be TRBD2 (6 bases). Germline V CDR1 and CDR2: LNHNV, YYDKDF (reference sequence). The length of the CDR3 is 15 residues. Trimming removed 1 base at V and 0 bases at J, with 7 bases between. The CDR3 DNA is TGTGCCACCAGCAGAGCCGGGAGCTCCTACAATGAGCAGTTCTTC. Its protein product is CATSRAGSSYNEQFF. Looking up the rest from reference TRBV15 and TRBJ2-1 gives the full variable domain: DAMVIQNPRYQVTQFGKPVTLSCSQTLNHNVMYWYQQKSSQAPKLLFHYYDKDFNNEADTPDNFQSRRPNTSFCFLDIRSPGLGDTAMYLCATSRAGSSYNEQFFGPGTRLTVL.

This rearrangement joins TRBV9 to TRBJ2-3, with a weak D call TRBD2 (5 bases). Germline V lookup: CDR1 SGDLS, CDR2 YYNGEE. CDR3 length: 15 amino acids. V was clipped by 1 base and J by 3 bases, with 12 bases between them. CDR3 DNA: TGTGCCAGCAGCGTATCTCCGGGATCGACAGATACGCAGTATTTT. Translation: CASSVSPGSTDTQYF.

The rearrangement uses TRBV11-1 and TRBJ2-5, with TRBD2 matching over 8 bases. CDR3 length: 17 residues. V gave up 4 bases and J gave up 5 bases; unmatched junction bases: 15. Germline CDR1 SGHAT, CDR2 FQDESV (reference sequence). CDR3: CASSYYFAGGPGETQYF. CDR3 nucleotide sequence: TGTGCCAGCAGCTATTACTTTGCGGGAGGTCCGGGGGAGACCCAGTACTTC.

This clone was seen more than once but under ten times. This chain links TRBV19 with TRBJ2-5; D is perhaps TRBD1 (6 bases). V was trimmed by 4 bases and J by 5 bases, leaving 20 bases between them. In germline, CDR1 is LNHDA, CDR2 SQIVND (reference sequence). The CDR3 consists of 16 residues. In DNA form, the CDR3 reads TGTGCCAGTAGTAGGGGTGCAGGGGCCACGACGGAGACCCAGTACTTC. Amino acids: CASSRGAGATTETQYF.

The CDR3 nucleotides read TGTGCCAGCAGCTCAAGGACGGATACGCAGTATTTT. It is translated as CASSSRTDTQYF. V is TRBV7-9 and J is TRBJ2-3; D not certain. CDR3 length equals 12 residues. V was shortened by 4 bases and J by 6 bases, with 8 bases between the two germline ends. CDR1 and CDR2 from the germline V gene are SEHNR and FQNEAQ (reference sequence).

There are a few counts of this clone. One end of the junction varies from germline; a read error may be responsible. The chain couples TRBV5-1 to TRBJ1-5; 8 bases are shared with TRBD1. CDR1 SGHRS and CDR2 YFSETQ come from the germline V gene. This CDR3 contains 15 residues. CDR3: CASSLRDRRNQPQHF. As DNA, the CDR3 is TGTGCCAGCAGCTTGCGGGACAGGAGGAATCAGCCCCAGCATTTT.

This clone was counted only a few times. V is TRBV6-6 and J is TRBJ2-4; no definite D call. Looked up from germline, CDR1 is MNHNY and CDR2 is SVGAGI (reference sequence). The CDR3 runs 14 residues. Trimming shortened V by 5 bases and J by 7 bases, and 15 bases separated the two germline ends. CDR3 nucleotides: TGTGCCAGCAGTCCACTTGTAGTAAGGAACATTCAGTACTTC. Its translation: CASSPLVVRNIQYF.

This clone has more than one count but fewer than ten. A junction end diverges from the germline sequence, so it may reflect a read error. The gene calls are TRBV15 and TRBJ2-2, with D possibly being TRBD2 (7 bases). The CDR3 spans 15 residues. Germline-derived CDR1 and CDR2 are LNHNV and YYDKDF (reference sequence). This chain's CDR3 is CATSRDLRGHGGLFF. CDR3 in DNA: TGTGCCACCAGCAGAGATTTGCGGGGGCACGGGGGGCTGTTTTTT.

This clone was counted only a few times. This chain uses TRBV28 with TRBJ1-2, with 7 bases that match TRBD1. This CDR3 spans 12 amino acids. CDR1 and CDR2 (germline): MDHEN, SYDVKM. V trimming: 6 bases; J trimming: 8 bases; junction bases outside the gene matches: 6. CDR3 residues: CASRPTGHGYTF. The CDR3 coding sequence is TGTGCCAGCAGGCCGACAGGGCACGGCTACACCTTC.

The genes are TRBV6-1 and TRBJ2-7; 7 bases agree with TRBD1. J lost 0 bases, V lost 7 bases, and 6 bases had no gene match. The CDR3 contains 14 residues. The germline V gene encodes CDR1 MNHNS and CDR2 SASEGT. CDR3 sequence: CASTYRGSSYEQYF. The CDR3 DNA is TGTGCCAGCACATACAGGGGAAGCTCCTACGAGCAGTACTTC.

The chain employs TRBV5-4 and TRBJ1-1; D not resolved. Trimming removed 0 bases from V and 1 base from J, with 7 bases in between. CDR3 length equals 14 residues. CDR1 is SGHNT and CDR2 is YYREEE in the germline V gene (reference sequence). The CDR3 coding sequence is TGTGCCAGCAGCTTGGGACGGACGAACACTGAAGCTTTCTTT. It encodes CASSLGRTNTEAFF.

V and J are TRBV19 and TRBJ2-1; D may be TRBD1 (6 bases). The germline CDR1 and CDR2 sequences are LNHDA and SQIVND (reference sequence). Trimming took off 0 bases at V and 8 bases at J, with 20 bases between the two ends. The CDR3 consists of 17 residues. CDR3 sequence reads: CASSIDLQGLSGDEQFF. The CDR3 nucleotides read TGTGCCAGTAGTATAGATCTTCAGGGGCTCTCAGGCGATGAGCAGTTCTTC.

The gene calls are TRBV7-9 and TRBJ2-7; D unclear. CDR3 length: 12 residues. Looked up from germline, CDR1 is SEHNR and CDR2 is FQNEAQ (reference sequence). Trimming cost V 1 base and J 5 bases, with 6 bases left between them. This chain's CDR3 is CASSLEWNEQYF. CDR3 bases: TGTGCCAGCAGCTTAGAGTGGAACGAGCAGTACTTC.

Only a few counts were recorded for this clone. The V call is TRBV19, the J call TRBJ2-6; no definite D call. The CDR3 consists of 15 residues. Between the trimmed V and J ends, which lost 4 bases and 1 base, there was a span of 8 bases. The germline V gene encodes CDR1 LNHDA and CDR2 SQIVND (reference sequence). CDR3 bases: TGTGCCAGTAGTAACGACAAATCTGGGGCCAACGTCCTGACTTTC. It encodes CASSNDKSGANVLTF.

This clone was seen a handful of times. For the CDR3, the DNA is TGTGCCAGCAGTCGAGGCGGAGCGGGACCGAACACCGGGGAGCTGTTTTTT. Protein product: CASSRGGAGPNTGELFF. The rearrangement uses TRBV2 and TRBJ2-2; TRBD2 agrees at 7 bases. The germline gives CDR1 SNHLY, CDR2 FYNNEI. V lost 5 bases and J lost 0; bases outside the gene matches: 9. The CDR3 is 17 residues long.

This chain uses TRBV12-5 with TRBJ1-1, with a tentative D call TRBD1 (5 bases). The length of the CDR3 is 14 residues. The V end was cut by 7 bases, the J end by 1 base, with 13 bases between. Germline CDR1 is LGHNT and CDR2 is FRNRAP. The CDR3 protein is CASASGTENTEAFF. In DNA, the CDR3 is TGTGCTAGTGCCTCGGGGACGGAGAACACTGAAGCTTTCTTT.

V is TRBV11-1 and J is TRBJ1-1; TRBD1 agrees at 7 bases. The junction had 1 base not matched to a gene; V was cut back by 3 bases and J by 0 bases. CDR3 length: 14 amino acids. In germline, CDR1 is SGHAT, CDR2 FQDESV (reference sequence). The DNA for the CDR3 is TGTGCCAGCAGCTTCGACAGGGTGAACACTGAAGCTTTCTTT. It yields the protein CASSFDRVNTEAFF.

The chain couples TRBV6-6 to TRBJ2-4; perhaps D is TRBD1 or TRBD2 (5 bases each). The CDR3 sequence is 14 residues long. Germline V gene data show CDR1 as MNHNY and CDR2 as SVGAGI (reference sequence). Between the trimmed V and J ends, which lost 4 bases and 8 bases, there was a span of 15 bases. The CDR3 bases are TGTGCCAGCAGTTCGGGGACCATAGGAGACATTCAGTACTTC. Its translation is CASSSGTIGDIQYF.

This clone has just a few counts. The V gene is TRBV5-1, the J gene TRBJ2-3; maybe TRBD1 (6 bases). Germline-derived CDR1 and CDR2 are SGHRS and YFSETQ. CDR3 length: 15 residues. Trimming removed 5 bases from V and 0 bases from J, with 13 bases in between. Written as DNA, the CDR3 is TGCGCCAGCAGGAGGGTACAGGGAAGCACAGATACGCAGTATTTT. It is translated as CASRRVQGSTDTQYF. Full variable domain (rest looked up from reference TRBV5-1 and TRBJ2-3): KAGVTQTPRYLIKTRGQQVTLSCSPISGHRSVSWYQQTPGQGLQFLFEYFSETQRNKGNFPGRFSGRQFSNSRSEMNVSTLELGDSALYLCASRRVQGSTDTQYFGPGTRLTVL.

This clone was detected only a few times. The rearrangement joins TRBV5-1 to TRBJ2-1; no definite D call. This CDR3 has 15 residues. V lost 4 bases to trimming and J lost 7 bases, with 18 bases between them. The germline CDR1 and CDR2 sequences are SGHRS and YFSETQ. The CDR3 DNA follows: TGCGCCAGCAGCCTACTCCCCGGAGTTAGAAATGAGCAGTTCTTC. This gives the protein CASSLLPGVRNEQFF.